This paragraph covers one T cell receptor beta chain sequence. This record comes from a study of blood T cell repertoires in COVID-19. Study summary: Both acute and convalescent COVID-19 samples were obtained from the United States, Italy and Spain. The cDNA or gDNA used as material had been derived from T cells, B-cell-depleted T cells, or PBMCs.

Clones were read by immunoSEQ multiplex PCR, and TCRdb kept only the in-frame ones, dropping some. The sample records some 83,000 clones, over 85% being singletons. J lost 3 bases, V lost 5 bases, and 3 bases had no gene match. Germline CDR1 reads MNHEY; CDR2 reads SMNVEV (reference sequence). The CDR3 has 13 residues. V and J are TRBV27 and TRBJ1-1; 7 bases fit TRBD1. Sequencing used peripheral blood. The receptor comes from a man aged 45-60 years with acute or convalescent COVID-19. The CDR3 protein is CASSAGTDTEAFF. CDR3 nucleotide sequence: TGTGCCAGCAGTGCGGGGACAGACACTGAAGCTTTCTTT.